This T cell receptor beta chain was identified in a study of T cell repertoires in ileal Crohn's disease. General study results and limits: High-frequency clones were more common in sorted CD8 than CD4 cells. Active smokers at surgery had more clonal expansions than non-smokers. Clonality above 26.8% at surgery always came with endoscopic recurrence.

Per sample, roughly 500 nanograms of biopsy DNA were TCRB immunosequenced. Method: immunoSEQ multiplex PCR; TCRdb's copy keeps in-frame clones and lacks some. The top ten clones hold 7.6% of a sample with fewer than 4,000 clones, roughly four fifths of them seen once. Trimming left V 5 bases short and J 6 bases short, with 14 bases between. The germline CDR1 and CDR2 sequences are MRHNA and SNTAGT. The CDR3 extends over 14 amino acids. The table lists this clone with a few counts. Its antigen is unknown. The source is an adult with Crohn's disease. J is TRBJ2-1 and V is TRBV6-4, with D possibly TRBD1 on 6 matching bases. The sample comprised ileal tissue. The CDR3 sequence: CASSLAAGANEQFF. The CDR3 nucleotides read TGTGCCAGCAGTCTGGCCGCAGGGGCCAATGAGCAGTTCTTC.